This section outlines one T cell receptor beta chain sequence together with its context. This sample stems from a study of T cells after somatic rescue of genetic block. The CDR3 is 16 residues long. TCRdb's table, derived via immunoSEQ multiplex PCR, lists solely in-frame clones and lacks some. The table lists more than 65,000 clones, approximately 91% of them singletons, with around 2.8% in the top ten. The specimen sequenced was peripheral blood mononuclear cells (PBMCs). The source is a man in his thirties or forties. The gene calls are TRBV21-1 and TRBJ1-5. TRBV21-1 is noted as a pseudogene. This chain's CDR3 is CASRKSGDSKYQPQHF. CDR3 nucleotides: TGTGCCAGCAGAAAAAGCGGGGACAGCAAGTATCAGCCCCAGCATTTT.